The clone carrying this T cell receptor beta chain was seen many times. Its antigen is unidentified. Trimming stripped 3 bases from V and 5 bases from J, with 11 bases between. Germline V gene sequence: CDR1 SQVTM, CDR2 ANQGSEA. The CDR3 loop spans 12 amino acids. The entry originates in a study of beta chain features in type 1 diabetes. About the research overall: In all, 85 million to 130 million sorted cells from all samples were analyzed.

TCRB transcripts that were expressed got sequenced, as all of the isolated RNA had been reverse transcribed. Data came from immunoSEQ multiplex PCR; TCRdb stores just in-frame clones and leaves some out. The sample shows around 400,000 clones, 10% to 15% of them seen only once. Based on CD45RO/CCR7/CD25/CD127/CD95/CD27, CD4+ regulatory, stem cell-like memory, naive and central memory cells were sorted. General study points: The influence of HLA type on TCRB rearrangement stayed undetermined. Shorter templates may be favored by PCR, equally so in patients and controls.

Sequenced input: naive CD4+ T cells from blood. The chain has TRBV29-1 and TRBJ2-7; D unresolved. The receptor comes from a young man in good health. The CDR3 sequence is CSVDQDSDEQYF. In nucleotides, the CDR3 is TGCAGCGTTGATCAGGATTCCGACGAGCAGTACTTC.